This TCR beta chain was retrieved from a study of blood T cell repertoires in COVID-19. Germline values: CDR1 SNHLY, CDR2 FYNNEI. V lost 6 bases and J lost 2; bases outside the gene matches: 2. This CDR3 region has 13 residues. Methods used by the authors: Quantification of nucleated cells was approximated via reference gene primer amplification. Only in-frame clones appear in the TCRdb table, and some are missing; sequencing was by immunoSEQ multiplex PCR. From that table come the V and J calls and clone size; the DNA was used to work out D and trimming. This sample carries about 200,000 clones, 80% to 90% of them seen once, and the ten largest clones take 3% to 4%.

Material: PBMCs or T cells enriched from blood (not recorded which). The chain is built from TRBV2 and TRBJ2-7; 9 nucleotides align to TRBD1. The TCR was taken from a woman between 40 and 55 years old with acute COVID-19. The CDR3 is CASRGTGPYEQYF. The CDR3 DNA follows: TGTGCCAGCAGGGGGACAGGGCCCTACGAGCAGTACTTC. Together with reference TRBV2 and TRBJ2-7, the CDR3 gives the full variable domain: EPEVTQTPSHQVTQMGQEVILRCVPISNHLYFYWYRQILGQKVEFLVSFYNNEISEKSEIFDDQFSVERPDGSNFTLKIRSTKLEDSAMYFCASRGTGPYEQYFGPGTRLTVT.